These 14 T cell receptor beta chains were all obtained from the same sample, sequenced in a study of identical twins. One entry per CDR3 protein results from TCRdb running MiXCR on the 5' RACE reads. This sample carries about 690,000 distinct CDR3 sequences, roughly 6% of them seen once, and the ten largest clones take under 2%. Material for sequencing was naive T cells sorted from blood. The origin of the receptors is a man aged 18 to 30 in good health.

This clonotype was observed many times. The CDR3 loop reads CASSITESGNEQFF. In DNA, the CDR3 is TGTGCCAGCAGCATCACGGAATCCGGCAATGAGCAGTTCTTC. The rearrangement joins TRBV6-2 or TRBV6-3 to TRBJ2-1, with no clear D. V gave up 6 bases and J gave up 6 bases, with 15 bases separating them. The CDR3 consists of 14 residues. Germline V gene sequence: CDR1 MNHEY, CDR2 SVGEGT.

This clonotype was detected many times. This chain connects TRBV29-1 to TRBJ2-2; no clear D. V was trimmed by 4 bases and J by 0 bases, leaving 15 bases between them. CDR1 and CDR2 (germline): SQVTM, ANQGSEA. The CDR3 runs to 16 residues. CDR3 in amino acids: CSVVLSRNPNTGELFF. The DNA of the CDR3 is TGCAGCGTTGTGTTGTCGAGGAACCCGAACACCGGGGAGCTGTTTTTT.

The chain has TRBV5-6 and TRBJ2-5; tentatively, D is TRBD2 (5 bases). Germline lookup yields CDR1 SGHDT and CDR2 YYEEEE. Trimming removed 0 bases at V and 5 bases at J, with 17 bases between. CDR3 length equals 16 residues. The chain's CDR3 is CASSLAVERRWETQYF. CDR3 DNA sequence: TGTGCCAGCAGCTTGGCCGTGGAGAGGAGGTGGGAGACCCAGTACTTC.

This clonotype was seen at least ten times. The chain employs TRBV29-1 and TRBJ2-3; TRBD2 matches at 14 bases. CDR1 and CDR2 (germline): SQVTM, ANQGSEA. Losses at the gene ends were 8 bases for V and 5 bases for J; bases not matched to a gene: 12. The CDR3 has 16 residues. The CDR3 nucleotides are TGCAGCTCCTGGGGGACTAGCGGGAGAGGGGAAGATACGCAGTATTTT. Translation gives CSSWGTSGRGEDTQYF.

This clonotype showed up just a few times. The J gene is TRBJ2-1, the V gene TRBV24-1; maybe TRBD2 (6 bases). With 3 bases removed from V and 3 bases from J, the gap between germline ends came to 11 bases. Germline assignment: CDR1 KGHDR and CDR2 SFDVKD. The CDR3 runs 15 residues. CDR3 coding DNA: TGTGCCACCAGTGATCCCCCGGGACTCTACAATGAGCAGTTCTTC. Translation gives CATSDPPGLYNEQFF.

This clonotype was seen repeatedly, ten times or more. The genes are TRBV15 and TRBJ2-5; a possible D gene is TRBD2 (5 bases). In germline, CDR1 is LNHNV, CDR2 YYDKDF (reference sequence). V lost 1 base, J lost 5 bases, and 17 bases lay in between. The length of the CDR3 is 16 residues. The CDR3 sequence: CATSRGSEGWRETQYF. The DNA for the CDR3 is TGTGCCACCAGCAGAGGATCAGAGGGCTGGCGGGAGACCCAGTACTTC.

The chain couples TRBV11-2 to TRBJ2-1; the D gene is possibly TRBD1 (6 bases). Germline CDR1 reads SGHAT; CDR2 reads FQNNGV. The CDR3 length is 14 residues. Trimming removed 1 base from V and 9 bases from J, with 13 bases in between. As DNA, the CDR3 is TGTGCCAGCAGCTTAGGCCTGATAGGGGGTGAGCAGTTCTTC. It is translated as CASSLGLIGGEQFF.

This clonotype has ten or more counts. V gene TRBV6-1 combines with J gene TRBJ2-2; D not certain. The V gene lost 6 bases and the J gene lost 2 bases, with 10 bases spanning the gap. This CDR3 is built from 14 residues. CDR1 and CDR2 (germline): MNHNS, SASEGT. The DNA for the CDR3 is TGTGCCAGCAGGGGGTCGCCAAACACCGGGGAGCTGTTTTTT. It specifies CASRGSPNTGELFF.

The CDR3 nucleotides read TGTGCCAGCAGCCGGGACAGTTACAATCAGCCCCAGCATTTT. Amino acids: CASSRDSYNQPQHF. This chain connects TRBV28 to TRBJ1-5; 7 bases match TRBD1. The CDR3 is 14 amino acids. With V trimmed by 6 bases and J by 3 bases, 5 bases remained unmatched. CDR1 MDHEN and CDR2 SYDVKM come from the germline V gene.

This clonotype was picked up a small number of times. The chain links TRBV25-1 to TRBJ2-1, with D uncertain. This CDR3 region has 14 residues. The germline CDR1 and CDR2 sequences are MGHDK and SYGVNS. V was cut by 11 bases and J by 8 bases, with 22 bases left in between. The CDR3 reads CASQEGLKADEQFF. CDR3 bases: TGTGCCTCCCAGGAAGGCCTTAAGGCGGATGAGCAGTTCTTC.

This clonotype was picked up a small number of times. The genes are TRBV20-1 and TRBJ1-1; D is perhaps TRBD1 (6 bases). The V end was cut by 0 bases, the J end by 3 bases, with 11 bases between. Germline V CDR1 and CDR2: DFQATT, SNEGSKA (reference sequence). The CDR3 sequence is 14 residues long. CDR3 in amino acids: CSARDLGQHTEAFF. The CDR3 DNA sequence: TGCAGTGCTAGAGATCTAGGACAGCACACTGAAGCTTTCTTT.

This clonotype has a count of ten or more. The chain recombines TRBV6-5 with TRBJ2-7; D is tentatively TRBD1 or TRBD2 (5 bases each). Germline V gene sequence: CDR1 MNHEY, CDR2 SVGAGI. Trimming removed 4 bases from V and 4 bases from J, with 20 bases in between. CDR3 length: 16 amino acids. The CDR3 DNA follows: TGTGCCAGCAGTTCCCTCCGGGACGGACCCCTTTACGAGCAGTACTTC. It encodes CASSSLRDGPLYEQYF.

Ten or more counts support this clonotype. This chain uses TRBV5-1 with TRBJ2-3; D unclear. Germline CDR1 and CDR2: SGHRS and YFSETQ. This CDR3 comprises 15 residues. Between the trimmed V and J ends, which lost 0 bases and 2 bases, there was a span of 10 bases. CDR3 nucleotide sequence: TGCGCCAGCAGCTTGGTTCGCAGCTACACAGATACGCAGTATTTT. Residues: CASSLVRSYTDTQYF.

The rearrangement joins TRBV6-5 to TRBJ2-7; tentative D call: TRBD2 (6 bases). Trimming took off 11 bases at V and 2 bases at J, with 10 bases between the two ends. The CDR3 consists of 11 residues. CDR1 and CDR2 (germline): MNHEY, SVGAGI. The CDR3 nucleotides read TGTGCCGCGGGGAGGCCCTACGAGCAGTACTTC. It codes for CAAGRPYEQYF.